This T cell receptor (beta chain) was captured in a study of cytomegalovirus exposure and HLA in healthy donors. Study-wide background: HLA-typed donors were the source of approximately 85 million unique TCRs, which an early data release held.

Worth noting for this clone: Its antigen is as yet unknown.

The PCR employed 60 Vbeta primers together with 13 Jbeta primers. Sequencing used immunoSEQ multiplex PCR; TCRdb keeps in-frame clones, though not all of them. Of around 200,000 clones in the sample, 75% to 85% were seen once. Study results and caveats: Presence/absence analyses assumed roughly uniform sequencing depth across donors. Most TCR sequences were uncommon, yet certain public TCRs appeared in many donors.

In nominal health when sampled, donors likely had unrecorded immune exposures nonetheless. Per the germline V gene, CDR1 is MGHRA and CDR2 is YSYEKL. The CDR3 loop spans 12 amino acids. With 2 bases removed from V and 8 bases from J, the gap between germline ends came to 6 bases. The sample comprised PBMCs. The V gene is TRBV4-1, the J gene TRBJ1-4; D gene uncertain. This receptor was obtained from a woman aged 60-75 years in good health and CMV-seropositive. CDR3 DNA sequence: TGCGCCAGCAGCCAACCACAGGAAAAACTGTTTTTT. Translated, it gives CASSQPQEKLFF.